This entry lists 12 T cell receptor beta chains sequenced from one sample in a study of T cell repertoires in cytomegalovirus infection. One entry per CDR3 protein, called by TCRdb with MiXCR from the reads. Of about 570,000 distinct CDR3 sequences in the sample, approximately 40% are singletons; the top ten hold 48%. The antigens of these receptors remain unknown. The specimen was cultured PBMCs, collected from culture after CMV antigen stimulation. These receptor sequences come from a human donor in good health (CMV status not recorded). Some clones in this sample may be carry-over from other donors' samples.

In nucleotides, the CDR3 is TGTGCCAGCAGCTCAATGGGCGGGGGGCCTCGGGGCACAGATACGCAGTATTTT. It specifies CASSSMGGGPRGTDTQYF. The gene calls are TRBV28 and TRBJ2-3, with 8 bases identical to TRBD2. Germline CDR1 reads MDHEN; CDR2 reads SYDVKM. The J segment lost 1 base and the V segment lost 6 bases, leaving 15 bases of the junction unmatched. The CDR3 extends over 18 amino acids.

The chain carries TRBV24-1 and TRBJ2-1, with TRBD2 matching over 14 bases. This CDR3 has 14 residues. With 9 bases clipped from V and 7 bases from J, the junction kept 4 bases outside the gene matches. CDR1 is KGHDR, CDR2 SFDVKD, per germline. The CDR3 coding sequence is TGTGCCACCGGACTAGCGGGGGGTGCGAATGAGCAGTTCTTC. It yields the protein CATGLAGGANEQFF.

The genes are TRBV20-1 and TRBJ2-1, with TRBD2 as a possible D gene (7 bases). The CDR3 contains 17 residues. Germline V lookup: CDR1 DFQATT, CDR2 SNEGSKA (reference sequence). V lost 0 bases and J 3 bases, leaving 18 bases between the germline ends. The CDR3 DNA is TGCAGTGCTAGAGACCTCCGGAAAGCGGGACACTACAATGAGCAGTTCTTC. Translation gives CSARDLRKAGHYNEQFF.

The CDR3 loop reads CASKTSGKSYEQYF. In DNA form, the CDR3 reads TGTGCCAGCAAGACTAGCGGGAAAAGTTACGAGCAGTACTTC. This chain uses TRBV28 with TRBJ2-7; 11 bases are a match to TRBD2. Per germline, CDR1 MDHEN and CDR2 SYDVKM. The CDR3 consists of 14 residues. V shed 7 bases and J 4 bases; nucleotides not matched to a gene: 6.

V usage is TRBV12-3 or TRBV12-4 and J usage is TRBJ2-1, with 9 nucleotides matching TRBD2. This CDR3 spans 13 amino acids. J lost 9 bases, V lost 5 bases, and 5 bases had no gene match. The DNA of the CDR3 is TGTGCCAGCAGTAGCGGGAGGTGGGTTGAGCAGTTCTTC. It codes for CASSSGRWVEQFF.

This clonotype was observed a few times. The chain joins TRBV19 to TRBJ2-3; 8 bases map to TRBD2. This CDR3 region has 15 residues. CDR1 is LNHDA, CDR2 SQIVND, per germline (reference sequence). V shed 8 bases, J shed 4 bases, and the junction held 11 bases outside the gene matches. CDR3 nucleotide sequence: TGTGCCAGTCAGCGGGGGCTAGCGGCGGCAGATACGCAGTATTTT. Encoded protein: CASQRGLAAADTQYF.

This clonotype was seen only a few times. The chain couples TRBV2 to TRBJ2-7, with a tentative D call TRBD1 (5 bases). CDR1 is SNHLY, CDR2 FYNNEI, per germline. Trimming removed 6 bases at V and 2 bases at J, with 17 bases between. This CDR3 contains 15 residues. The CDR3 reads CASRELQVPAYEQYF. The CDR3 coding sequence is TGTGCCAGCAGAGAACTACAGGTTCCGGCCTACGAGCAGTACTTC.

Many counts were recorded for this clonotype. V gene TRBV7-2 combines with J gene TRBJ2-1, with TRBD2 matching over 8 bases. Trimming took 5 bases from V and 0 from J; bases not matched to a gene: 3. The CDR3 length is 15 residues. Germline loops: CDR1 SGHTA, CDR2 FQGNSA. The CDR3 reads CASSASGSSYNEQFF. The CDR3 nucleotides are TGTGCCAGCAGCGCCAGCGGGAGCTCCTACAATGAGCAGTTCTTC.

This clonotype was counted many times. This sequence joins TRBV7-8 and TRBJ2-1, with D possibly being TRBD2 (6 bases). Per germline, CDR1 SGHVS and CDR2 FQNEAQ. Trimming took 5 bases from V and 2 from J, leaving 13 bases between them. This CDR3 spans 15 amino acids. CDR3 loop: CASSPAGGAYNEQFF. The CDR3 DNA is TGTGCCAGCAGCCCGGCTGGCGGGGCCTACAATGAGCAGTTCTTC.

This clonotype was picked up a small number of times. The chain couples TRBV12-3 or TRBV12-4 to TRBJ2-1, with D possibly being TRBD2 (5 bases). This CDR3 has 13 amino acids. The ends were cut back, 6 bases at V and 8 bases at J, with 14 bases in the middle. CDR3 amino acids: CASSSIGVYEQFF. The CDR3 DNA reads TGTGCCAGCAGCTCCATCGGGGTCTATGAGCAGTTCTTC.

The chain links TRBV12-3 or TRBV12-4 to TRBJ2-7; 10 nucleotides line up with TRBD2. This CDR3 contains 14 residues. Germline trimming cut 5 bases from V and 6 bases from J; bases unmatched to any gene: 7. In DNA form, the CDR3 reads TGTGCCAGCAGTCCGGGACTAGCGACCTGCGAGCAGTACTTC. This sequence encodes CASSPGLATCEQYF.

V and J are TRBV7-2 and TRBJ2-1; TRBD2 might be the D (6 bases). Trimming took off 7 bases at V and 7 bases at J, with 14 bases between the two ends. This CDR3 is built from 13 residues. Germline assignment: CDR1 SGHTA and CDR2 FQGNSA. For the CDR3, the DNA is TGTGCCAGCAAACCGGGAGAGGGGAATGAGCAGTTCTTC. Residues: CASKPGEGNEQFF.